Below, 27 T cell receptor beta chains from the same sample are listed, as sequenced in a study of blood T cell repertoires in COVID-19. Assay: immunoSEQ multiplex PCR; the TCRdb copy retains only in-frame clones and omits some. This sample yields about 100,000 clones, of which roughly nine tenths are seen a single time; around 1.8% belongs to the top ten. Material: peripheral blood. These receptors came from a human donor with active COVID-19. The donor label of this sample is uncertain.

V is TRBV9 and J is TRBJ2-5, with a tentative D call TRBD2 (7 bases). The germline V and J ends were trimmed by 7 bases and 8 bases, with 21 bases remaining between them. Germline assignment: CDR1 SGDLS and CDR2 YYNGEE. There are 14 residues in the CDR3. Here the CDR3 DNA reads TGTGCCAGCTGCAGGGACACGGGGGGAGATACCCAGTACTTC. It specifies CASCRDTGGDTQYF.

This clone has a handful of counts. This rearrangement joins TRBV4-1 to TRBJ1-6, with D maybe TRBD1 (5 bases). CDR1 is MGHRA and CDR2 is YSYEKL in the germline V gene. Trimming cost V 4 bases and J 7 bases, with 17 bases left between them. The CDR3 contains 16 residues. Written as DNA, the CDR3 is TGCGCCAGCAGCCCCGAAAAGGGACTGCGGAATTCACCCCTCCACTTT. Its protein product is CASSPEKGLRNSPLHF.

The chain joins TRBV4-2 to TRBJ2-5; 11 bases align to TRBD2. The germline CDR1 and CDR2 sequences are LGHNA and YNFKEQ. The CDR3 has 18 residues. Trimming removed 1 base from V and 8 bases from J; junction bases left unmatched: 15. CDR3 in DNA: TGTGCCAGCAGCCAAGTAGAACTAGCGGGGGACGGGTACGAAACCCAGTACTTC. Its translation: CASSQVELAGDGYETQYF.

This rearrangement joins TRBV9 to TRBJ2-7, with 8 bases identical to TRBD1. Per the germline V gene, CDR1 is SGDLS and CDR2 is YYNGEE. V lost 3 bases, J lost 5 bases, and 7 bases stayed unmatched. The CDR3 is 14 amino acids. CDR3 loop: CASSADRGWDEQYF. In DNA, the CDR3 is TGTGCCAGCAGCGCCGACAGGGGATGGGACGAGCAGTACTTC.

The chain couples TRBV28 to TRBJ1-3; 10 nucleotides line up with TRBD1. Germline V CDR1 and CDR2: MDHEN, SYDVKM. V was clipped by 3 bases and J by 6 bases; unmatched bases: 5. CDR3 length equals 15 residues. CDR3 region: CASSLGTGAKNTIYF. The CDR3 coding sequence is TGTGCCAGCAGTTTGGGGACAGGGGCTAAAAACACCATATATTTT.

Here the CDR3 reads CASSRTLTDTQYF. CDR3 in DNA: TGTGCCAGCAGTCGGACTTTGACAGATACGCAGTATTTT. The chain uses TRBV11-3 and TRBJ2-3, with TRBD2 as a possible D gene (5 bases). Germline V gene lookup returns CDR1 SGHNT and CDR2 YENEEA. The V gene lost 6 bases and the J gene lost 3 bases, with 10 bases spanning the gap. The CDR3 sequence is 13 residues long.

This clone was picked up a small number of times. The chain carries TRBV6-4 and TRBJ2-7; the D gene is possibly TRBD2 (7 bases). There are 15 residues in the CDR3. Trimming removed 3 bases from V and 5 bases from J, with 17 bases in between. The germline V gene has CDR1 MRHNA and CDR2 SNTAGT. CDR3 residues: CASSDSAGAPHEQYF. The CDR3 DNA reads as TGTGCCAGCAGTGATTCGGCGGGGGCCCCCCACGAGCAGTACTTC.

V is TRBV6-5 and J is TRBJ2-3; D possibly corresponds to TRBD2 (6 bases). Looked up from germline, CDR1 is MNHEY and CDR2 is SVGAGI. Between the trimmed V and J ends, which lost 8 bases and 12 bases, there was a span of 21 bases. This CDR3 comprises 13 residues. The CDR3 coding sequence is TGTGCCAGCGCAAATCCCACTCTAGCGCTCCAGTATTTT. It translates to CASANPTLALQYF.

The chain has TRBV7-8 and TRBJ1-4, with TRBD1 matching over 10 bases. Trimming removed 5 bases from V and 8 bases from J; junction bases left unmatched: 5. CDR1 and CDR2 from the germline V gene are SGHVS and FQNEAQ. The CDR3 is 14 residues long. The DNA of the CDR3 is TGTGCCAGCAGCCCCGGACAGGGGGAGGAAAAACTGTTTTTT. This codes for CASSPGQGEEKLFF.

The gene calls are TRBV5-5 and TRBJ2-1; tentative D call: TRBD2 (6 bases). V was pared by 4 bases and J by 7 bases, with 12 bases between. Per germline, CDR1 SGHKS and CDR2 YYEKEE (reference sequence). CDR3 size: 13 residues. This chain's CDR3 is CASSPPGRNEQFF. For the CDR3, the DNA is TGTGCCAGCAGCCCCCCTGGGAGGAATGAGCAGTTCTTC.

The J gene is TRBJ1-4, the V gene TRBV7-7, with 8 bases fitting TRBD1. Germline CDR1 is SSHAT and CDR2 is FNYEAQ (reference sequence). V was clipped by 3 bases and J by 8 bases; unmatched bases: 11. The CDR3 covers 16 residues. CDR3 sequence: CASSLDGTGSEEKLFF. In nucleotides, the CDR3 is TGTGCCAGCAGCTTGGACGGGACAGGTTCGGAGGAAAAACTGTTTTTT. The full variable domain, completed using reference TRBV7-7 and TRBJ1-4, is GAGVSQSPRYKVTKRGQDVTLRCDPISSHATLYWYQQALGQGPEFLTYFNYEAQPDKSGLPSDRFSAERPEGSISTLTIQRTEQRDSAMYRCASSLDGTGSEEKLFFGSGTQLSVL.

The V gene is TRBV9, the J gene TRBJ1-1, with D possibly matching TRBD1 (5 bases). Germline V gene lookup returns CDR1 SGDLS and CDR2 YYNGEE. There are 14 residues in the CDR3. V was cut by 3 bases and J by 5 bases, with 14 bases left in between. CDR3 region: CASSATVGDTEAFF. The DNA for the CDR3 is TGTGCCAGCAGCGCTACAGTAGGGGATACTGAAGCTTTCTTT.

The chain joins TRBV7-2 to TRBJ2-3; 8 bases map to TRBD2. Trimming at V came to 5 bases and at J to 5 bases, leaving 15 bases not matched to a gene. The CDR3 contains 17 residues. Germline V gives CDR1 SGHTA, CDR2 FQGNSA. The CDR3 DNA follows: TGTGCCAGCAGCACCTCATCGGGAGGGGTAACGGGAGATACGCAGTATTTT. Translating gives CASSTSSGGVTGDTQYF.

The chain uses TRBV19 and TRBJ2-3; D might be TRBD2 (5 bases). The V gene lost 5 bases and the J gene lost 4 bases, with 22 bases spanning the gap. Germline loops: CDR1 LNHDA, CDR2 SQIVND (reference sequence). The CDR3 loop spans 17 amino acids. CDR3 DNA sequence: TGTGCCAGTAGTTTCCCCCAAGAGTCGGGGTGGGCAGATACGCAGTATTTT. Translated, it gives CASSFPQESGWADTQYF. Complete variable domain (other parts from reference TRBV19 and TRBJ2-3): DGGITQSPKYLFRKEGQNVTLSCEQNLNHDAMYWYRQDPGQGLRLIYYSQIVNDFQKGDIAEGYSVSREKKESFPLTVTSAQKNPTAFYLCASSFPQESGWADTQYFGPGTRLTVL.

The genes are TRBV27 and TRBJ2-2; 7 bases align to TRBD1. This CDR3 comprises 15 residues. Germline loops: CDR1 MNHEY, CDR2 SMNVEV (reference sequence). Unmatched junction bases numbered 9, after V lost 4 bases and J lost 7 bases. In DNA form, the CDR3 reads TGTGCCAGCAGTTCTGGTCGACAGGGTGGCGGGGAGCTGTTTTTT. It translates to CASSSGRQGGGELFF.

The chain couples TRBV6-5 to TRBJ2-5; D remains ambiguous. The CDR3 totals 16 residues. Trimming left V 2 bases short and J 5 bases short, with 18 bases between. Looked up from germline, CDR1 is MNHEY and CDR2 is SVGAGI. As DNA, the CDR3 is TGTGCCAGCAGTTACGCCATCCGTTACATCCCGGAGACCCAGTACTTC. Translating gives CASSYAIRYIPETQYF.

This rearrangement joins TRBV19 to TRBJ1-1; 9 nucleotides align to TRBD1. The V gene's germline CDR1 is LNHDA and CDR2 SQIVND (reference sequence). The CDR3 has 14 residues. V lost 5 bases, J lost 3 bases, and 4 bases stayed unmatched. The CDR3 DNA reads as TGTGCCAGTAGTGCGGACAGGGGAGACACTGAAGCTTTCTTT. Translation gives CASSADRGDTEAFF.

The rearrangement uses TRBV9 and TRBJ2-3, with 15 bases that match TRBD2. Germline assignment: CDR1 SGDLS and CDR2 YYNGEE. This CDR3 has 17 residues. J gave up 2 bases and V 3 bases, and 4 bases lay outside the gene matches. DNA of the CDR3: TGTGCCAGCAGCGGTCGGACTAGCGGGGGGGCCACAGATACGCAGTATTTT. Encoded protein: CASSGRTSGGATDTQYF.

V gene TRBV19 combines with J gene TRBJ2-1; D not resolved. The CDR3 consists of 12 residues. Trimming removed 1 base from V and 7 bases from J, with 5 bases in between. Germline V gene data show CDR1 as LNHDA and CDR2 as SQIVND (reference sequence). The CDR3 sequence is CASSIVSNEQFF. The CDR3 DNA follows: TGTGCCAGTAGTATAGTGAGTAATGAGCAGTTCTTC.

The CDR3 spells CASSTGAPIYF. CDR3 DNA: TGTGCCAGCAGTACAGGAGCCCCCATATATTTT. This chain uses TRBV12-3 or TRBV12-4 with TRBJ1-3, with D perhaps matching TRBD1 (5 bases). The CDR3 is 11 residues long. V lost 5 bases and J lost 11, with 10 bases in between.

The CDR3 nucleotides are TGTGCCAGCACCCAAGTAGCGGGAGAGCAGTACTTC. It translates to CASTQVAGEQYF. V and J are TRBV2 and TRBJ2-7, with 8 bases that match TRBD2. The CDR3 runs 12 residues. From germline, CDR1 is SNHLY and CDR2 FYNNEI. Germline trimming cut 7 bases from V and 7 bases from J; bases unmatched to any gene: 6.

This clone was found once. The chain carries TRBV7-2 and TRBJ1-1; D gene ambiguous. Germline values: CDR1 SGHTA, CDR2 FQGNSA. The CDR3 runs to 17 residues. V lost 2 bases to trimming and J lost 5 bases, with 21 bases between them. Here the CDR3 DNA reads TGTGCCAGCAGCTTATCAGTCGGAGGCAGTAGTAGTACTGAAGCTTTCTTT. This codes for CASSLSVGGSSSTEAFF.

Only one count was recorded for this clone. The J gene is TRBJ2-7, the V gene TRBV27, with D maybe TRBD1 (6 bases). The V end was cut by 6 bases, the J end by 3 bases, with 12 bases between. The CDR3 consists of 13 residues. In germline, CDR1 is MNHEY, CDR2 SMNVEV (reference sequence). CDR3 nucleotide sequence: TGTGCCAGCAGGTCGACAGGCTTCTACGAGCAGTACTTC. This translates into CASRSTGFYEQYF.

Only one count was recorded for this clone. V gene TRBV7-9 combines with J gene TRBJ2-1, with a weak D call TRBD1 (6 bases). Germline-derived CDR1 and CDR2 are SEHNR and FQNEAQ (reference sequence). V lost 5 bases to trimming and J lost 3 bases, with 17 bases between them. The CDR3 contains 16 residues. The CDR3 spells CASSPRGGSVYNEQFF. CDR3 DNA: TGTGCCAGCAGCCCCCGAGGGGGAAGTGTCTACAATGAGCAGTTCTTC.

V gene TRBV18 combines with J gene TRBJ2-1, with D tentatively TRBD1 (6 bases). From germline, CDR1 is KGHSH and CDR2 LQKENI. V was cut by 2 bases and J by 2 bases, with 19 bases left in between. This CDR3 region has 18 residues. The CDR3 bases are TGTGCCAGCTCACCAAACATCGGGTCAGGGGAGACCTACAATGAGCAGTTCTTC. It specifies CASSPNIGSGETYNEQFF.

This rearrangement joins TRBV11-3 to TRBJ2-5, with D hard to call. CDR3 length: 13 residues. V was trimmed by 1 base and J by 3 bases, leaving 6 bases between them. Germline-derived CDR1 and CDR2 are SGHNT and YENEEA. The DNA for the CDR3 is TGTGCCAGCAGCTTAGGCCAGGAAGAGACCCAGTACTTC. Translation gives CASSLGQEETQYF.

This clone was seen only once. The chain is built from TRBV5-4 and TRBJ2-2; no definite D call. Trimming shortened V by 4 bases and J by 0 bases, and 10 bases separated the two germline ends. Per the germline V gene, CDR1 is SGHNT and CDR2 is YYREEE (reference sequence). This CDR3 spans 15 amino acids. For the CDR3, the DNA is TGTGCCAGCAGCACAGTTGTCGCGAACACCGGGGAGCTGTTTTTT. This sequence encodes CASSTVVANTGELFF.